The clone carrying this T cell receptor beta chain was counted at least ten times. Calling hyperthyroidism stable required that no ophthalmopathy show up within 18 months of follow-up. The authors enrolled newly diagnosed hyperthyroidism patients aged 18 to 65 with under 2 months' duration. The data belong to a study of Graves' ophthalmopathy and Graves' hyperthyroidism. Scientists amplified the TCR beta CDR3 regions from RNA transcripts. RT-PCR in the first round used HTBI primers; a second-round multiplex PCR followed. TCRdb reprocessed the multiplex PCR reads via MiXCR and lists one record per CDR3 protein. This table holds some 350,000 distinct CDR3 sequences, 15% to 20% found once. Germline CDR1 reads SGHAT; CDR2 reads FQNNGV. V shed 0 bases and J shed 5 bases, with 14 bases lying between them. The CDR3 totals 15 residues.

This sequence joins TRBV11-2 and TRBJ2-7; tentatively, D is TRBD2 (5 bases). Sequencing was carried out using peripheral blood. This receptor was obtained from an adult woman with stable Graves' hyperthyroidism. Here the CDR3 DNA reads TGTGCCAGCAGCTTAGATTTTTCGGGGTTTAACGAGCAGTACTTC. This encodes CASSLDFSGFNEQYF.